This T cell receptor beta chain was sequenced during a study of long-term antiretroviral therapy in people with HIV. At the survey level, the v3.0 immunoSEQ assay was run. Data came from immunoSEQ multiplex PCR; TCRdb stores just in-frame clones and leaves some out. The sample has around 37,000 clones; roughly 85% are singletons. Germline lookup yields CDR1 DFQATT and CDR2 SNEGSKA (reference sequence). This CDR3 region has 10 residues. V gave up 6 bases and J gave up 3 bases, with 4 bases separating them. The chain recombines TRBV20-1 with TRBJ2-3; no reliable D call. The source is a man aged 18 to 29 with HIV. Source: unsorted PBMCs, taken approximately 3.5 years after starting antiretroviral therapy. CDR3 in DNA: TGCAGTGCCTCGACAGATACGCAGTATTTT. As protein: CSASTDTQYF.